This T cell receptor (beta chain) was documented in a study of spatial heterogeneity in lung cancer (dated by TCRdb to the late 2010s). Regarding the research as a whole: The donors were fewer than 90 patients from the lung TRACERx cohort who had early-stage, untreated non-small cell lung cancer. Follow-up PBMC samples were sequenced whenever the samples were available, and the median time to follow-up was approximately 24 months after resection. Beta-chain transcripts were consistently detected in greater numbers than alpha-chain transcripts, which likely reflected higher beta-chain transcript abundance. In the raw uncorrected reads, each unique combination of TCR and UMI appeared more than ten times on average. The study quantitatively compared TCR alpha and beta repertoires across multiple tumor regions, matched nontumor lung and blood in non-small cell lung cancer. The study linked features of the TCR repertoire to counts of nonsynonymous mutations, which were determined by whole-exome sequencing of tumor tissue. Both alpha and beta chains were TCR-sequenced in approximately 200 tumor regions, approximately 67 matched nontumor lung samples and over 55 PBMC samples obtained at surgery.

The time point label on this specimen signifies: blood at routine non-recurrence follow-up after resection. Without any cell sorting, TCR sequencing was performed on whole RNA extracted either from tumor and nontumor lung tissue or from cryopreserved PBMC samples. Only patients with enough RNA available from two or more tumor regions were chosen for TCR sequencing. General findings and caveats noted by the study authors: Only 15 or so patients were included in the comparisons of baseline and follow-up blood repertoires. Additional single-cell paired TCR alpha and beta sequencing was considered necessary to confirm, at a functional level, the hypothesis that regional TCRs recognize regional mutations. Ubiquitous expanded tumor TCRs were detected in blood more often at tumor resection than at routine follow-up.

Only a few counts were recorded for this clonotype. Its binding antigen is unknown. Base qualities are not provided; no much larger clone lies one nucleotide away. The CDR3 runs 17 residues from the cysteine to the phenylalanine. Here the CDR3 DNA is all that survives: 51 bases in frame from base 1. Trimming removed 7 bases from V and 2 bases from J, leaving 20 bases between the germline ends. Library prep was done by 5' RACE. The listed sequencing device is NextSeq 500. In the TCR library protocol, a unique molecular identifier was attached to each TCR cDNA molecule so that PCR and sequencing errors could be corrected. The original pipeline was this. TCR identification, UMI-based error correction and CDR3 extraction were all carried out with Decombinator tools. TCRs above a frequency of 2 per 1,000, corresponding to the top 1% of the tumor frequency distribution, were defined as expanded. Renyi diversity was calculated using the R vegan package after each repertoire was subsampled 100 times to 5,000 TCRs. CDR3 similarity networks were built from amino acid triplet string-kernel similarity, connecting CDR3s with pairwise similarity above 0.82. TCRdb cleaned the public reads at Q25 with fastp, built clones with MiXCR and kept in-frame beta chains. Every CDR3 protein is listed once, alongside the most common genes and DNA of its rows. TCRdb's processing, not the study's, gives the V and J calls here. Across this sample there are 50,000 to 60,000 distinct CDR3 sequences, with less than 9% seen only once. Roughly 35% of the sample rests with the top ten.

The chain employs TRBV12-3 or TRBV12-4 and TRBJ2-2, with the D assignment possibly TRBD1 or TRBD2, given 5 matching bases for each. The TCR was taken from a female donor with early-stage non-small cell lung cancer. The sample in question was PBMCs, obtained at follow-up. CDR3 protein: CASTPSAGTLNTGELFF. The DNA sequence is TGTGCCAGCACCCCCTCCGCCGGGACCTTAAACACCGGGGAGCTGTTTTTT.